A single T cell receptor (beta chain) is shown here with its context. Sequencing used immunoSEQ multiplex PCR; TCRdb keeps in-frame clones, though not all of them. The sample includes 200,000 or so clones, roughly nine tenths of them seen just once. This sample is drawn from a study of blood T cell repertoires in COVID-19. Across the study: The analysed material was cDNA or gDNA that came from T cells, B-cell-depleted T cells, or PBMCs.

Looked up from germline, CDR1 is GTSNPN and CDR2 is SVGIG (reference sequence). V lost 4 bases, J lost 2 bases, and 11 bases lay in between. The CDR3 length is 13 residues. The specimen was peripheral blood. This chain joins TRBV30 and TRBJ1-2; D gene unclear. The sequence came from a man between 70 and 80 years old with active or convalescent COVID-19. CDR3 residues: CAWTPGSNYGYTF. The CDR3 DNA follows: TGTGCCTGGACCCCAGGTTCAAACTATGGCTACACCTTC.